The clone carrying this T cell receptor beta chain was counted once. As yet, its antigen is unknown. The record originates from a study of CD8+ T cells in alopecia areata. General study points: Tofacitinib yielded significantly lower scalp clonality and fewer expanded CD8+ clones among the top 100.

The CDR3 loop spans 13 amino acids. Trimming removed 3 bases from V and 6 bases from J, with 9 bases in between. The germline gives CDR1 SGHRS, CDR2 YFSETQ. RNA was extracted and reverse transcribed into cDNA as the sequencing template. The table came from immunoSEQ multiplex PCR; TCRdb's copy has only in-frame clones and leaves some out. The table includes around 270,000 clones, 55% to 70% detected once. Treatment defined: oral pan-JAK inhibitor, 5-10 mg twice daily. Sample: CD4+ T cells sorted from blood, taken at week 24, from a patient treated with tofacitinib. The chain couples TRBV5-1 to TRBJ2-2; unclear D gene. This sequence originates from a human donor with alopecia areata. The CDR3 reads CASSYPSSGELFF. The CDR3 bases are TGCGCCAGCAGCTACCCTTCGTCCGGGGAGCTGTTTTTT. Full variable domain (outside the CDR3, taken from reference TRBV5-1 and TRBJ2-2): KAGVTQTPRYLIKTRGQQVTLSCSPISGHRSVSWYQQTPGQGLQFLFEYFSETQRNKGNFPGRFSGRQFSNSRSEMNVSTLELGDSALYLCASSYPSSGELFFGEGSRLTVL.